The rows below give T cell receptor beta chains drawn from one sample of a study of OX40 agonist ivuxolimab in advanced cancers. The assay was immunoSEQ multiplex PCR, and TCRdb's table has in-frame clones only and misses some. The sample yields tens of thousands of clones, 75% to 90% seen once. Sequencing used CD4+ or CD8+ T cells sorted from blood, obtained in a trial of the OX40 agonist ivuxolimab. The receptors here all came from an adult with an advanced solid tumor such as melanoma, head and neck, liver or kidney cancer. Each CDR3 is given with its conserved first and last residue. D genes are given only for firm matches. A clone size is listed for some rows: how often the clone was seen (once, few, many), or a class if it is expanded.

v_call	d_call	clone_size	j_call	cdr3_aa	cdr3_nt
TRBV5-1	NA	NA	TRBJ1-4	CASSWRTDNEKLFF	TGCGCCAGCAGCTGGAGGACAGATAATGAAAAACTGTTTTTT
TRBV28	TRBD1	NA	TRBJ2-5	CASRKYRGQVEETQYF	TGTGCCAGCAGAAAGTACAGGGGACAAGTCGAAGAGACCCAGTACTTC
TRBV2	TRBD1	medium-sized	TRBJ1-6	CASRQGMNSPLHF	TGTGCCAGCCGACAGGGGATGAATTCACCCCTCCACTTT
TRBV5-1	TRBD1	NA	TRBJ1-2	CASSNTGDSGGYTF	TGCGCCAGTTCAAATACAGGGGATTCTGGTGGCTACACCTTC
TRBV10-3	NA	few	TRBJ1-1	CAIAGAYEAFF	TGTGCCATCGCAGGGGCATATGAAGCTTTCTTT
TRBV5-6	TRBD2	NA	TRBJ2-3	CASTLAGGADTQYF	TGTGCCAGCACCTTAGCGGGGGGCGCAGATACGCAGTATTTT
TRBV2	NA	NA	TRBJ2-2	CAGRSANTGELFF	TGTGCCGGGAGGTCCGCGAACACCGGGGAGCTGTTTTTT
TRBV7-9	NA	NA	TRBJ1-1	CASSLGGITEAFF	TGTGCCAGCAGCCTGGGGGGGATCACTGAAGCTTTCTTT
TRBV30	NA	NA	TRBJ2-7	CAWRPLEQYF	TGTGCCTGGAGACCCTTGGAGCAGTACTTC
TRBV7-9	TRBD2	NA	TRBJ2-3	CASSFGLRLAESDTQYF	TGTGCCAGCAGCTTTGGACTAAGACTAGCGGAGTCAGATACGCAGTATTTT
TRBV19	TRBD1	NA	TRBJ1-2	CASSIGGGRPNYGYTF	TGTGCCAGTAGTATAGGAGGGGGCAGGCCTAACTATGGCTACACCTTC
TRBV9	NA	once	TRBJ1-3	CASSPFSAGVGNTIYF	TGTGCCAGCAGCCCCTTTTCGGCAGGGGTAGGGAACACCATATATTTT
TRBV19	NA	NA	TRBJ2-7	CASSGDTSSYEQYF	TGTGCCAGTAGTGGAGACACTAGCTCCTACGAGCAGTACTTC
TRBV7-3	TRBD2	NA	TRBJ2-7	CASSLAGGNHEQYF	TGTGCCAGCAGCTTAGCGGGGGGGAATCACGAGCAGTACTTC
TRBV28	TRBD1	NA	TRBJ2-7	CASRQGVSYEQYF	TGTGCCAGCAGACAGGGGGTCTCCTACGAGCAGTACTTC
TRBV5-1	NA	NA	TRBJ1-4	CASSLAVAGNNEKLFF	TGCGCCAGCAGCTTGGCGGTGGCGGGGAATAATGAAAAACTGTTTTTT
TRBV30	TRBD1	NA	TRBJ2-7	CAWSGDRGGTYEQYF	TGTGCCTGGAGTGGGGACAGGGGAGGGACCTACGAGCAGTACTTC
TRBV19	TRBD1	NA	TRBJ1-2	CASRQGRNYGYTF	TGTGCCAGCCGACAGGGTCGTAACTATGGCTACACCTTC
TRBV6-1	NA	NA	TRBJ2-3	CASSELVGAQGRGTQYF	TGTGCCAGCAGTGAACTGGTCGGGGCGCAGGGCCGTGGTACGCAGTATTTT
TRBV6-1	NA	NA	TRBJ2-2	CASSGRGYLGGELFF	TGTGCCAGCAGTGGGAGGGGGTACCTGGGCGGGGAGCTGTTTTTT
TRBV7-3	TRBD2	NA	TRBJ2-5	CASSQLAGFGETQYF	TGTGCCAGCAGCCAACTAGCGGGGTTCGGGGAGACCCAGTACTTC
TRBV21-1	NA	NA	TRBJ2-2	CASSKGGAVTGELFF	TGTGCCAGCAGCAAAGGAGGGGCCGTCACCGGGGAGCTGTTTTTT
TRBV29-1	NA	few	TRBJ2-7	CSVGGRGGNYEQYF	TGCAGCGTGGGGGGTCGGGGTGGCAACTACGAGCAGTACTTC
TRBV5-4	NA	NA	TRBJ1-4	CASSPDGSATNEKLFF	TGTGCCAGCAGCCCCGACGGCTCAGCAACTAATGAAAAACTGTTTTTT
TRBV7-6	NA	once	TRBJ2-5	CASSPTKTQYF	TGTGCCAGCAGCCCAACCAAGACCCAGTACTTC
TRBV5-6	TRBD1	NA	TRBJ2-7	CASRDRARAISYEQYF	TGTGCCAGCAGGGACAGGGCGCGAGCGATTTCCTACGAGCAGTACTTC
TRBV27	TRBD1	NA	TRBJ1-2	CASNGQGAYGYTF	TGTGCCAGCAACGGACAGGGGGCTTATGGCTACACCTTC
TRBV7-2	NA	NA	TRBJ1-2	CASSLVLGGYTF	TGTGCCAGCAGCTTAGTACTTGGGGGCTACACCTTC
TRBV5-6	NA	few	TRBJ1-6	CASSGTYNSPLHF	TGTGCCAGCAGCGGAACCTATAATTCACCCCTCCACTTT
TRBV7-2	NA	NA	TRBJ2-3	CASSLADTQYF	TGTGCCAGCAGCCTGGCAGATACGCAGTATTTT
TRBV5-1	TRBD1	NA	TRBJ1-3	CASSLEGQHSGNTIYF	TGCGCCAGCAGCTTGGAGGGACAGCACTCTGGAAACACCATATATTTT
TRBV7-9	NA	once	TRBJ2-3	CASSPTDTQYF	TGTGCCAGCAGCCCCACAGATACGCAGTATTTT
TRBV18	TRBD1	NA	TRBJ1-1	CASSQGQGGNTEAFF	TGTGCCAGCTCACAGGGACAGGGGGGGAACACTGAAGCTTTCTTT
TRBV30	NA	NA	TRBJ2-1	CAWSVRISRGGNEQFF	TGTGCCTGGAGTGTCAGGATTAGCAGGGGGGGCAATGAGCAGTTCTTC
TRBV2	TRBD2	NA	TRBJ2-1	CASSNRLAANEQFF	TGTGCCAGCAGTAACAGACTAGCGGCCAATGAGCAGTTCTTC
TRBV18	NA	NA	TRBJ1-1	CASSPRPRQGSSVDTEAFF	TGTGCCAGCTCACCAAGGCCCCGGCAAGGGTCGTCTGTGGACACTGAAGCTTTCTTT
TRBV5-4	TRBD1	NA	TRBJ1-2	CASSHGTGGLYGYTF	TGTGCCAGCAGCCACGGGACAGGGGGCTTGTATGGCTACACCTTC
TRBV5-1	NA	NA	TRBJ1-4	CASNAQGDEKLFF	TGCGCCAGCAATGCTCAGGGCGATGAAAAACTGTTTTTT
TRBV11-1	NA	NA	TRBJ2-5	CASSFQGGAMETQYF	TGTGCCAGCAGCTTCCAAGGGGGGGCGATGGAGACCCAGTACTTC
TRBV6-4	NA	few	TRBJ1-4	CASSWCYNEKLFF	TGTGCCAGCAGCTGGTGTTATAATGAAAAACTGTTTTTT
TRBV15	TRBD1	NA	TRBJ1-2	CATSRDRRNYGYTF	TGTGCCACCAGCAGGGACAGGCGTAACTATGGCTACACCTTC
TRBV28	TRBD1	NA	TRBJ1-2	CASSSHVRDRGGYGYTF	TGTGCCAGCAGTTCGCACGTCCGGGACAGGGGTGGGTATGGCTACACCTTC
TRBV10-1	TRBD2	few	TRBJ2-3	CASSESAGDTDTQYF	TGCGCCAGCAGTGAGAGCGCGGGGGACACAGATACGCAGTATTTT
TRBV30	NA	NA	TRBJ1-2	CALKGDRRNYGYTF	TGTGCCCTCAAGGGAGACAGGCGAAACTATGGCTACACCTTC
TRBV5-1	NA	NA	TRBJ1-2	CASSLVGVSYGYTF	TGCGCCAGCAGCTTGGTTGGAGTTTCCTATGGCTACACCTTC
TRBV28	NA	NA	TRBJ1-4	CASSSSVGSSNEKLFF	TGTGCCAGCAGTTCCTCGGTGGGCTCATCTAATGAAAAACTGTTTTTT
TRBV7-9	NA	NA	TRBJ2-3	CASSLAQGTTDTQYF	TGTGCCAGCAGCTTAGCTCAGGGGACCACAGATACGCAGTATTTT
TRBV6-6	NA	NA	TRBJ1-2	CASSSGRANYGYTF	TGTGCCAGCAGTTCGGGACGAGCAAACTATGGCTACACCTTC
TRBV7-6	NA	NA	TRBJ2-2	CASSSQVDRFLTGELFF	TGTGCCAGCAGCAGCCAAGTTGACAGGTTCCTCACCGGGGAGCTGTTTTTT
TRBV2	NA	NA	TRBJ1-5	CASSVGLLSKSQPQHF	TGTGCCAGCAGTGTAGGCCTCCTAAGCAAAAGTCAGCCCCAGCATTTT
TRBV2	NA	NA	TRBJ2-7	CASSQPGTLYGQYF	TGCGCCAGCAGCCAACCCGGGACTCTCTACGGGCAGTACTTC
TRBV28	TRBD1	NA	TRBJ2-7	CASSGQGPYEQYF	TGTGCCAGCTCCGGACAGGGGCCGTACGAGCAGTACTTC
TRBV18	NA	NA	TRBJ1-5	CASSQNTHGNQPQHF	TGTGCCAGCTCACAAAATACCCATGGCAATCAGCCCCAGCATTTT
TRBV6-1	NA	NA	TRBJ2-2	CASSPDRMRTGELFF	TGTGCCAGCAGTCCGGACAGAATGAGGACCGGGGAGCTGTTTTTT
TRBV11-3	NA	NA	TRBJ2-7	CASSLGAAGAYEQYF	TGTGCCAGCAGCTTGGGGGCCGCCGGAGCCTACGAGCAGTACTTC
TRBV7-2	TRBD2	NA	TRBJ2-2	CASSFRGGGTGELFF	TGTGCCAGCAGCTTCCGGGGGGGCGGCACCGGGGAGCTGTTTTTT
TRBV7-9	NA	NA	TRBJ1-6	CASRRTVGSSYNSPLHF	TGTGCCAGCAGACGGACAGTCGGAAGCTCCTATAATTCACCCCTCCACTTT
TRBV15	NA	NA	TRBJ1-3	CATSRDRGPGNTIYF	TGTGCCACCAGCAGAGATCGGGGTCCTGGAAACACCATATATTTT
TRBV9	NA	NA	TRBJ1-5	CASSVGGKNQPQHF	TGTGCCAGCAGCGTAGGGGGGAAAAATCAGCCCCAGCATTTT
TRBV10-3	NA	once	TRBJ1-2	CAISVDLKGGYTF	TGTGCCATCAGTGTTGACCTAAAGGGCGGCTACACCTTC